This entry lists 19 T cell receptor beta chains sequenced from one sample in a study of blood T cell repertoires in COVID-19. The method was immunoSEQ multiplex PCR; TCRdb's version includes in-frame clones alone and lacks a portion of them. The sample has some 240,000 clones, more than 65% seen once; the top ten hold about 3%. The source material was PBMCs or T cells enriched from blood (not recorded which). These receptors all stem from a man in his fifties or sixties who had recovered from COVID-19.

About this clone itself: A much larger clone differs by one base, so this may be a read error. The sample contains more than one DNA sequence encoding this CDR3. The CDR3 sequence is CASSPRSGGDSPLHF. The CDR3 DNA reads TGTGCTAGCAGCCCCCGCTCGGGGGGGGATTCACCCCTCCACTTT. The chain combines TRBV3-1 (or the pseudogene TRBV3-2) with TRBJ1-6, with a weak D call TRBD1 (5 bases). The CDR3 has 15 amino acids. The V gene's germline CDR1 is LGHDT and CDR2 YNNKEL (reference sequence).

V usage is TRBV5-1 and J usage is TRBJ1-2; possibly TRBD1 for D (5 bases). CDR1 is SGHRS, CDR2 YFSETQ, per germline. Trimming cost V 2 bases and J 4 bases, with 12 bases left between them. This CDR3 spans 14 amino acids. This CDR3 reads CASSFDQGPYGYTF. CDR3 nucleotide sequence: TGCGCCAGCAGCTTCGACCAGGGCCCCTATGGCTACACCTTC.

The V call is TRBV19, the J call TRBJ1-4, with 12 nucleotides matching TRBD1. After removal of 6 bases from V and 4 bases from J, the junction contained 9 bases not matched to a gene. Per germline, CDR1 LNHDA and CDR2 SQIVND (reference sequence). The CDR3 contains 17 residues. In nucleotides, the CDR3 is TGTGCCAGTAGCCGCCGGGACAGGGGGCGAATTAATGAAAAACTGTTTTTT. Protein product: CASSRRDRGRINEKLFF.

This chain uses TRBV11-3 with TRBJ1-1; tentative D call: TRBD1 (6 bases). The CDR3 runs 13 residues. Germline V gene sequence: CDR1 SGHNT, CDR2 YENEEA. The V and J ends lost 2 bases and 3 bases respectively, with 7 bases between them. The CDR3 DNA reads TGTGCCAGCAGCTTAAGGGGGTACACTGAAGCTTTCTTT. Encoded protein: CASSLRGYTEAFF.

The chain recombines TRBV18 with TRBJ2-2, with D uncertain. The germline gives CDR1 KGHSH, CDR2 LQKENI. This CDR3 region has 16 residues. Trimming took 0 bases from V and 4 from J, leaving 12 bases between them. CDR3: CASSPPGRQSTGELFF. The CDR3, as DNA: TGTGCCAGCTCACCACCGGGCAGGCAGAGCACCGGGGAGCTGTTTTTT.

The chain recombines TRBV9 with TRBJ2-4; TRBD1 matches at 10 bases. Germline assignment: CDR1 SGDLS and CDR2 YYNGEE. V was pared by 3 bases and J by 8 bases, with 11 bases of the junction left unmatched. CDR3 length equals 16 residues. CDR3 sequence: CASSAPSGTGVDIQYF. Here the CDR3 DNA reads TGTGCCAGCAGCGCACCCTCCGGGACAGGGGTAGACATTCAGTACTTC.

This clone was seen only a few times. In DNA form, the CDR3 reads TGTGCCAGTAGCACGGGGAATCAGCCCCAGCATTTT. Translation: CASSTGNQPQHF. This chain joins TRBV19 and TRBJ1-5; D is unclear. V was clipped by 6 bases and J by 4 bases, with 7 bases between them. The CDR3 extends over 12 amino acids. Germline V CDR1 and CDR2: LNHDA, SQIVND (reference sequence). The whole variable domain, remainder taken from reference TRBV19 and TRBJ1-5, is DGGITQSPKYLFRKEGQNVTLSCEQNLNHDAMYWYRQDPGQGLRLIYYSQIVNDFQKGDIAEGYSVSREKKESFPLTVTSAQKNPTAFYLCASSTGNQPQHFGDGTRLSIL.

CDR3 amino acids: CASSEASLRSGYQYF. Here the CDR3 DNA reads TGTGCCAGCAGTGAAGCCTCTTTAAGGTCGGGTTACCAGTACTTC. The V call is TRBV6-1, the J call TRBJ2-7; no firm D call. From germline, CDR1 is MNHNS and CDR2 SASEGT. The CDR3 has 15 amino acids. The germline V and J ends were trimmed by 0 bases and 10 bases, with 19 bases remaining between them.

The chain employs TRBV28 and TRBJ1-2; TRBD1 matches at 11 bases. CDR1 is MDHEN, CDR2 SYDVKM, per germline. The CDR3 runs 17 residues. Trimming at V came to 6 bases and at J to 2 bases, leaving 11 bases not matched to a gene. DNA of the CDR3: TGTGCCAGCAGCCCCGGGACAGGGGGATTCGAGAACTATGGCTACACCTTC. It translates to CASSPGTGGFENYGYTF.

In DNA, the CDR3 is TGTGCCAGCAGCCAAGGGCCCTTACGGGGGGGCCGCGAGCTGTTTTTT. Amino acid sequence: CASSQGPLRGGRELFF. V and J are TRBV3-1 (or the pseudogene TRBV3-2) and TRBJ2-2; 8 bases are a match to TRBD2. This CDR3 comprises 16 residues. CDR1 LGHDT and CDR2 YNNKEL come from the germline V gene (reference sequence). The J segment lost 11 bases and the V segment lost 1 base, leaving 12 bases of the junction unmatched.

The rearrangement uses TRBV7-8 and TRBJ2-3; D is ambiguous. This CDR3 region has 17 residues. The V end lost 0 bases, the J end lost 4 bases, and 17 bases lay between the germline ends. CDR1 and CDR2 (germline): SGHVS, FQNEAQ. Here the CDR3 DNA reads TGTGCCAGCAGCTTAGCGCGGATTAGCCCCTCCGCAGATACGCAGTATTTT. It is translated as CASSLARISPSADTQYF.

The chain is built from TRBV25-1 and TRBJ2-1; D gene unclear. CDR1 MGHDK and CDR2 SYGVNS come from the germline V gene. Trimming took off 4 bases at V and 4 bases at J, with 5 bases between the two ends. This CDR3 is 12 amino acids long. The chain's CDR3 is CASSVQYNEQFF. DNA of the CDR3: TGTGCCAGCAGTGTCCAGTACAATGAGCAGTTCTTC.

The chain employs TRBV19 and TRBJ1-5; 7 positions agree with TRBD1. Losses at the gene ends were 5 bases for V and 5 bases for J; bases not matched to a gene: 3. Germline V gene data show CDR1 as LNHDA and CDR2 as SQIVND (reference sequence). The CDR3 runs to 13 residues. CDR3 nucleotides: TGTGCCAGTAGTTTGGGACAGTATCAGCCCCAGCATTTT. Translated: CASSLGQYQPQHF.

The chain has TRBV29-1 and TRBJ2-1, with 11 bases matching TRBD2. CDR1 and CDR2 (germline): SQVTM, ANQGSEA. This CDR3 has 13 residues. V lost 1 base, J lost 7 bases, and 0 bases stayed unmatched. The CDR3 DNA reads as TGCAGCGTTGAAGGACTAGCGGGGAATGAGCAGTTCTTC. It yields the protein CSVEGLAGNEQFF.

This chain uses TRBV6-5 with TRBJ2-4; a weak D match, TRBD2 (6 bases). This CDR3 comprises 13 residues. V lost 7 bases, J lost 7 bases, and 14 bases lay in between. In germline, CDR1 is MNHEY, CDR2 SVGAGI. The chain's CDR3 is CASTFPGLNIQYF. The CDR3 DNA is TGTGCCAGCACCTTCCCGGGACTTAACATTCAGTACTTC.

This chain uses TRBV5-1 with TRBJ2-3, with 13 bases that match TRBD2. From germline, CDR1 is SGHRS and CDR2 YFSETQ. Trimming removed 4 bases from V and 3 bases from J; junction bases left unmatched: 8. This CDR3 spans 17 amino acids. DNA of the CDR3: TGCGCCAGCAGCCCGACTAGCGGGGGGCCCGGTACAGATACGCAGTATTTT. The encoded protein is CASSPTSGGPGTDTQYF.

The chain joins TRBV9 to TRBJ2-7; 7 bases map to TRBD1. CDR1 and CDR2 (germline): SGDLS, YYNGEE. Trimming cost V 4 bases and J 2 bases; bases outside gene matches: 6. There are 14 residues in the CDR3. The chain's CDR3 is CASSFGTAAYEQYF. As DNA, the CDR3 is TGTGCCAGCAGCTTCGGGACAGCAGCCTACGAGCAGTACTTC.

The chain couples TRBV28 to TRBJ1-2; 7 bases are a match to TRBD1. The CDR3 runs to 19 residues. V was pared by 5 bases and J by 5 bases, with 23 bases of the junction left unmatched. Germline V gene sequence: CDR1 MDHEN, CDR2 SYDVKM. CDR3 DNA: TGTGCCAGCAGTACCGAGGGGGCGTCGGTACGACGGACCCAGTATGGCTACACCTTC. Its protein product is CASSTEGASVRRTQYGYTF.

The gene calls are TRBV4-1 and TRBJ2-4; D is ambiguous. The germline CDR1 and CDR2 sequences are MGHRA and YSYEKL. V was shortened by 3 bases and J by 6 bases, with 9 bases between the two germline ends. There are 13 residues in the CDR3. The CDR3 sequence: CASSQGSLNIQYF. For the CDR3, the DNA is TGCGCCAGCAGCCAGGGCAGTTTAAACATTCAGTACTTC.